This T cell receptor (beta chain) was captured in a study of tumor-infiltrating T cells and Merkel cell polyomavirus. Study-wide background: CD8+ T cells recognized the Merkel cell polyomavirus KLL epitope. Patients were followed a median of around 3 years, range 1.1 to 6.0. Chemotherapy, radiation and immunotherapies were given, not standardized across patients. General study points: Among a few hundred unique KLL-specific TRB sequences, only one clonotype was public.

All patients' tumors stained robustly positive for Merkel cell polyomavirus Large T antigen by immunohistochemistry. Profiling relied on immunoSEQ multiplex PCR, and the TCRdb table lists in-frame clones only, not all of them. The profile shows 20,000 to 25,000 clones, around 90% of them singletons. On this clone: Antigen unknown.

This receptor was obtained from a man aged 50 to 59 with Merkel cell carcinoma. The sample comprised lymph node tissue.

In DNA form, the CDR3 reads TGTGCCAGTGCCTCCGGGGATTATAGCAATCAGCCCCAGCATTTT. This encodes CASASGDYSNQPQHF. The V and J genes are TRBV6-1 and TRBJ1-5; D is ambiguous. This CDR3 comprises 15 residues. Germline V lookup: CDR1 MNHNS, CDR2 SASEGT. The ends were cut back, 9 bases at V and 0 bases at J, with 15 bases in the middle.